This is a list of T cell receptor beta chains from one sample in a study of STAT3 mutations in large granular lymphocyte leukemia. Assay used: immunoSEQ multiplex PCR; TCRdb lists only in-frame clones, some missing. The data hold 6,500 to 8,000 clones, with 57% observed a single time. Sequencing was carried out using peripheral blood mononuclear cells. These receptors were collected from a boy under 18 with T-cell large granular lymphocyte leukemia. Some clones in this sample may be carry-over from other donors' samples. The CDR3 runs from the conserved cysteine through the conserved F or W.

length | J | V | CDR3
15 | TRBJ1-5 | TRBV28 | CASTLGAGLNQPQHF
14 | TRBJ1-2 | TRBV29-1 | CSVEDQLNQYGYTF
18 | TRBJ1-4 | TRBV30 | CAWSVRLRGDGTESKLFF
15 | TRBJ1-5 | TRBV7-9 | CASSLAEGSNQPQHF
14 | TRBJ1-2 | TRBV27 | CASSSRQGPYGYTF
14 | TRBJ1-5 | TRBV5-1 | CASSDGTGGQPQHF
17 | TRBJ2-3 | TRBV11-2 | CASSLVGGPGATDTQYF
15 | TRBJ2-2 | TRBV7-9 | CASSLVRAGTGELFF
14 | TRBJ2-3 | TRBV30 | CAWSRAPFGDTQYF
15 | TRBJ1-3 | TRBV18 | CASSPPVGSGNTIYF
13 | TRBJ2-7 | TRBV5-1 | CASSPAGAYEQYF
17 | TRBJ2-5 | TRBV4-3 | CASSQETRLTGGETQYF
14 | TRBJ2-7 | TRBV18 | CASSPPTGSNEQYF
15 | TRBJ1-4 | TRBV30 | CAWSAGVGTNEKLFF
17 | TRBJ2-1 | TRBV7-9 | CASSLAAGGPSYNEQFF
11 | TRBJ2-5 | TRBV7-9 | CASSSVETQYF
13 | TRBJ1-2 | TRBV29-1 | CSAEDRRDYGYTF
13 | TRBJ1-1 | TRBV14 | CASSQNLGTEAFF
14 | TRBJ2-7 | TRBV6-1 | CASSGSSAGWEQYF
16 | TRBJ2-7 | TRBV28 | CASSLIGLAGLYEQYF
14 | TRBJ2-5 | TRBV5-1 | CASSVADRKETQYF
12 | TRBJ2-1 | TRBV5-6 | CASSLPGNEQFF
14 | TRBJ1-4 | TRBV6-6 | CASRADRGNEKLFF
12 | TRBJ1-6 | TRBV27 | CASSTLNSPLHF
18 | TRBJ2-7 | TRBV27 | CASSLRTSGSLTPYEQYF
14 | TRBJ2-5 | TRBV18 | CASSTRDSQETQYF
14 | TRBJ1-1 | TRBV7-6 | CASSLQGANTEAFF
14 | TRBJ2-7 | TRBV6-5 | CASSSGGQAYEQYF
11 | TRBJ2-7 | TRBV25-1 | CASRGSYEQYF
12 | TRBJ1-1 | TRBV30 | CAWYRVNTEAFF
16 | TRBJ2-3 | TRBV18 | CASSPRLAGGTDTQYF
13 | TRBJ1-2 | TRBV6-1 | CAGGRDRGYGYTF
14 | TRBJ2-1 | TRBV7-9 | CASRRDSSYNEQFF
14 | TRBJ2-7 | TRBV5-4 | CASSSDRGSYEQYF
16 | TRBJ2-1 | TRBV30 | CAWGTSGRYSYNEQFF
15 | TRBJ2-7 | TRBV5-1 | CASSSGQGLLREQYF
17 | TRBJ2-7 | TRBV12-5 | CASGLVGTSGAFYEQYF
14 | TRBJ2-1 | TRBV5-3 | CARSISQGIDEQFF
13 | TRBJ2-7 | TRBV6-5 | CASTGGGSYEQYF
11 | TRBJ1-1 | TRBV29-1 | CSVDRDTEAFF
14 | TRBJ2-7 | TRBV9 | CASSVGDSNYEQYF
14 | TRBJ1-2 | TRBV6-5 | CASSSAPGVYGYTF
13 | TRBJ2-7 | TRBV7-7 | CASSRTGEGEQYF
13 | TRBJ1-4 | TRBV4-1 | CASRGTGSKKLFF
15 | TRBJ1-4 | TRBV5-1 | CASSLGEATNEKLFF
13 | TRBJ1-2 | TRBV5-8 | CASSLTGDYGYTF
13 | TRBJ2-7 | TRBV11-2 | CASTRPTRYEQYF
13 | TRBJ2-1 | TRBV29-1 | CSVPHTGANEQFF
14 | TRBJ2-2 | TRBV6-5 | CASSLERRIGELFF
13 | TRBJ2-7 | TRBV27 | CASRGSYSYEQYF
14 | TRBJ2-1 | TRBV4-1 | CASSRTSGDNEQFF